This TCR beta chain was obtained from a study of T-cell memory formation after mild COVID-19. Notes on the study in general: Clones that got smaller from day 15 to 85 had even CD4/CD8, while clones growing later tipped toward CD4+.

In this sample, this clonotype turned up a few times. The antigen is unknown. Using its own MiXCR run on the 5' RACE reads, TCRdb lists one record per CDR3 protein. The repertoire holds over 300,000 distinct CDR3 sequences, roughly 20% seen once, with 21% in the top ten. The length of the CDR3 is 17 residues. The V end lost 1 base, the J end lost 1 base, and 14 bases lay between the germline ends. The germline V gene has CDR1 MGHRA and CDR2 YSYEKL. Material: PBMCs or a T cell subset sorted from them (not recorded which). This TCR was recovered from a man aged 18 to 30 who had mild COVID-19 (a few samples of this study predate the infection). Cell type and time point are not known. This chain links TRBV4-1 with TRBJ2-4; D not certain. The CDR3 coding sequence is TGCGCCAGCAGCCAAGTTGGCCCACGATTCGCCAAAAACATTCAGTACTTC. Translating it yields CASSQVGPRFAKNIQYF.